This T cell receptor beta chain came from a study of cytomegalovirus exposure and HLA in healthy donors (dated 2017 in TCRdb). A note on the overall study: A later analysis indicated that the 130 or so validation repertoires were generated on the platform also employed for the approximately 690 repertoires of the first cohort. A separate validation cohort of about 110 different subjects was used in addition to the approximately 700-subject first cohort. To predict cytomegalovirus infection status, the study brought together high-throughput TCR immunosequencing, statistical association of individual TCRs with disease status, and machine learning. The study aimed to test whether signatures of past pathogen exposure could be identified by cataloging public T cell receptors.

Of note for this clone: No cognate antigen has been identified for it. No much larger clone is present one base from it, and per-base qualities are unavailable.

Separate from the roughly 660-subject first cohort, the validation cohort of 120 subjects was the group to which the donors belonged. The study at large found these results: All 110 or so repertoires were used to score co-occurrence in the validation cohort in a later analysis, because that analysis had no HLA typing for the cohort. Across donors, most TCR sequences were observed very rarely, whereas some public TCRs were present in many individuals. The authors suggested that the approach could potentially be generalized to other disease states and immunological phenotypes. In the study, about 150 TCR beta chains were listed as associated with cytomegalovirus. Cytomegalovirus status was reported to be diagnosed by the classifier with high specificity and sensitivity in both the original and validation cohorts. In vitro tests confirmed that a few of the cytomegalovirus-associated TCR beta chains recognize cytomegalovirus antigens. In a later analysis, TCRs clustered in the first cohort were found to also tend to co-occur in the approximately 110 validation repertoires, with approximately 94% of cluster scores above 0.

The germline V gene supplies CDR1 MNHEY and CDR2 SVGAGI. Cut back by 0 bases and 8 bases, the V and J ends lie 10 bases apart. The CDR3 goes from the cysteine to the phenylalanine over 13 residues. The retained sequence is limited to the CDR3, 39 bases, with the frame set at the first base. The protocol used for the library was the immunoSEQ multiplex PCR assay. The authors' analysis ran thus. To diagnose cytomegalovirus status from the catalog of TCR beta chain sequences, a statistical classification framework was built. Here the immuneACCESS table is served through TCRdb, limited to in-frame sequences with V and J called. Missing clones are a known gap in these copies; in checked studies unresolved V genes cover under half, and the rest lacks a known reason. D and trimming were read from the DNA, whereas the V and J calls and clone size are those reported in that table. In this sample the table shows 76,000 or so clones, approximately 93% of which occur a single time. The ten most abundant clones make up 2.5% to 3.5% of the sample.

The TCR was taken from a woman aged 18-29 years in good health and CMV-seropositive. The sequencing input was PBMCs. The V and J genes are TRBV6-5 and TRBJ1-1; the D gene cannot be resolved reliably. In nucleotides, the sequence is TGTGCCAGCAGTTACTCGACTGCCCGGGAAGCTTTCTTT. This encodes CASSYSTAREAFF.